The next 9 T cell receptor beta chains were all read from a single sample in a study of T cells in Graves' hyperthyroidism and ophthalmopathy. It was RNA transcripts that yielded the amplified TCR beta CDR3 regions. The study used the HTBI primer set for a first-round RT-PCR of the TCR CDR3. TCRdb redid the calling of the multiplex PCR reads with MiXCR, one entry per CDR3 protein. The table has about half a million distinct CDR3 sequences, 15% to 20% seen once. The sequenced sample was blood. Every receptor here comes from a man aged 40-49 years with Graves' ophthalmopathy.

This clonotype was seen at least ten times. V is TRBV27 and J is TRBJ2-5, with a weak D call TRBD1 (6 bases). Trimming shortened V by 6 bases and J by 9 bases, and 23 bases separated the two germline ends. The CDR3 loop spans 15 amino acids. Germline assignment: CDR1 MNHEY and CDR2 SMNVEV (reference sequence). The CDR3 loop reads CASRLTGTQTRAQYF. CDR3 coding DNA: TGTGCCAGCAGGCTAACCGGGACACAGACCAGGGCCCAGTACTTC.

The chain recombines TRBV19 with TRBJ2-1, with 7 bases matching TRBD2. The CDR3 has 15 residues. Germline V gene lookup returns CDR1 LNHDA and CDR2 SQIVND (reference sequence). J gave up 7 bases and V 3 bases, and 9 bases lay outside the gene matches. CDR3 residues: CASSIWREMGNEQFF. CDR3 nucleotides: TGTGCCAGTAGTATCTGGCGGGAGATGGGGAATGAGCAGTTCTTC.

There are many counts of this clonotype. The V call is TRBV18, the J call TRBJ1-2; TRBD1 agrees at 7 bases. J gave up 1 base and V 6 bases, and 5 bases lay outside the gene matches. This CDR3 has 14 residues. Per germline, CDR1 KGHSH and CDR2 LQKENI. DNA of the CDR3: TGTGCCAGCTCGCCCGGGACAGATAACTATGGCTACACCTTC. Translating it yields CASSPGTDNYGYTF.

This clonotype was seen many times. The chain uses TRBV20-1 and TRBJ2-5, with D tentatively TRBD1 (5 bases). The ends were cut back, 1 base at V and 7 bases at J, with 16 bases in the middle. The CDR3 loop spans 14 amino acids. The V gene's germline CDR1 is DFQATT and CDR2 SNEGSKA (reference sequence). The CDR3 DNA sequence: TGCAGTGCTAGAGTCAGGGTTTCCGGTGGGACCCAGTACTTC. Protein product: CSARVRVSGGTQYF.

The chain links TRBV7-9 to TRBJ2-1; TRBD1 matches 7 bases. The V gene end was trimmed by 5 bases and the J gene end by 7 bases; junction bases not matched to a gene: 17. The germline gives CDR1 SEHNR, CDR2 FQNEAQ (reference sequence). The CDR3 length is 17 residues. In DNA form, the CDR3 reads TGTGCCAGCAGCCCTAAGGGGGCATCGAGCTTGTTGAATGAGCAGTTCTTC. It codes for CASSPKGASSLLNEQFF.

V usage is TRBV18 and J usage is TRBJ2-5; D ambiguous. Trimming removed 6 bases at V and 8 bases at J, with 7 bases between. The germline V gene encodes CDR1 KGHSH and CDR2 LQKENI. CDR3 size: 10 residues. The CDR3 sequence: CASSPPTQYF. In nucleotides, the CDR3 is TGTGCCAGCTCCCCCCCAACCCAGTACTTC.

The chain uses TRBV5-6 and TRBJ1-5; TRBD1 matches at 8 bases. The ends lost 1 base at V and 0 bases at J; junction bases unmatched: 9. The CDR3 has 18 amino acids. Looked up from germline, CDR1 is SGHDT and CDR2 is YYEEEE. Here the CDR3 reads CASSLNRGSVYSNQPQHF. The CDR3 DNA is TGTGCCAGCAGCTTGAACAGGGGGTCGGTTTATAGCAATCAGCCCCAGCATTTT.

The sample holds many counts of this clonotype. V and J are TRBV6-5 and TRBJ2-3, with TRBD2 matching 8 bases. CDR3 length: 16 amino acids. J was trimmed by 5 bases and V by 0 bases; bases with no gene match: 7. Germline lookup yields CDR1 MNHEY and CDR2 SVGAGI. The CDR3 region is CASSYSGRGALDTQYF. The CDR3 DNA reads TGTGCCAGCAGTTACTCGGGGCGGGGGGCGTTAGATACGCAGTATTTT.

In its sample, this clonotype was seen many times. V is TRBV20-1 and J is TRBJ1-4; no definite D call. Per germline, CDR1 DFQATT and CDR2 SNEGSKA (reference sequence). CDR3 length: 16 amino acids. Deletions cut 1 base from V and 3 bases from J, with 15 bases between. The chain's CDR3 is CSARVSSGIPNEKLFF. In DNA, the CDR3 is TGCAGTGCTAGAGTTTCCTCTGGGATACCTAATGAAAAACTGTTTTTT.